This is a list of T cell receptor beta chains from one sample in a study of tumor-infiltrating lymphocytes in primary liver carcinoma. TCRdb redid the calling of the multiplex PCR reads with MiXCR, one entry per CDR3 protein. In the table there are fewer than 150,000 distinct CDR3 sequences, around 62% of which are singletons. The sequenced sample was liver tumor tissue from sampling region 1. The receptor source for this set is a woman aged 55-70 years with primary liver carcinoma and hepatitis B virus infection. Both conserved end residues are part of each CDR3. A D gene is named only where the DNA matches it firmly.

cdr3_aa: CTSSLGSGSVSEQFF; d_call: TRBD2; v_call: TRBV11-2
cdr3_aa: CASRLGGQETQYF; d_call: -; v_call: TRBV10-2
cdr3_aa: CASRSGGTNQPQHF; d_call: TRBD1; v_call: TRBV2
cdr3_aa: CASSIFAGATDAQYF; d_call: TRBD2; v_call: TRBV5-1
cdr3_aa: CATTGAIYGHTF; d_call: -; v_call: TRBV10-3
cdr3_aa: CASSLVLAGTDTQYF; d_call: -; v_call: TRBV7-2
cdr3_aa: CASSLRQRAESHF; d_call: -; v_call: TRBV11-1
cdr3_aa: CASSLEGGHSNEQFF; d_call: -; v_call: TRBV7-9
cdr3_aa: CSTPERDTYGYTF; d_call: -; v_call: TRBV29-1
cdr3_aa: CASGPTGQGSYELYF; d_call: -; v_call: TRBV7-9
cdr3_aa: CASSITGGAVYEQYF; d_call: TRBD1; v_call: TRBV5-1
cdr3_aa: CVSKRQVSYNSPLHF; d_call: -; v_call: TRBV11-2
cdr3_aa: CASSPSRGLGSPTDTQYF; d_call: -; v_call: TRBV28
cdr3_aa: CASSLAGRGYEQYF; d_call: -; v_call: TRBV5-6
cdr3_aa: CASSFGVEQYF; d_call: -; v_call: TRBV7-9
cdr3_aa: CASSQRDTQYF; d_call: -; v_call: TRBV5-4
cdr3_aa: CARRPQGQVKIVGELFF; d_call: TRBD1; v_call: TRBV30
cdr3_aa: CANSSKVSGANVLTF; d_call: -; v_call: TRBV6-5
cdr3_aa: CASGRSPNGGAGAYTQYF; d_call: -; v_call: TRBV6-6
cdr3_aa: CSVDYPCGSEIQYF; d_call: -; v_call: TRBV29-1
cdr3_aa: CVSSFRLMNQETQYF; d_call: -; v_call: TRBV5-5
cdr3_aa: CASSQAKGGSYDEQFF; d_call: TRBD1; v_call: TRBV4-1
cdr3_aa: CASRLRAMGRSQYF; d_call: -; v_call: TRBV11-2
cdr3_aa: CASSLRGPGITVAKNIQYF; d_call: TRBD1; v_call: TRBV6-6
cdr3_aa: CSVASGTGDQPQHF; d_call: -; v_call: TRBV29-1
cdr3_aa: CASSYSTGRGEAFF; d_call: -; v_call: TRBV6-5
cdr3_aa: CVSSLRQRAGESRF; d_call: TRBD2; v_call: TRBV11-1
cdr3_aa: CASNHPASGDTQYF; d_call: -; v_call: TRBV6-1
cdr3_aa: CSARDREGATYEQYF; d_call: TRBD1; v_call: TRBV29-1
cdr3_aa: CASSPVWVIGEQYF; d_call: -; v_call: TRBV12-3/TRBV12-4
cdr3_aa: CASKKGLHYNEQFF; d_call: -; v_call: TRBV6-2/TRBV6-3
cdr3_aa: CNAVSGGRETQYF; d_call: TRBD1; v_call: TRBV29-1
cdr3_aa: CARRSGTRAETQYF; d_call: TRBD2; v_call: TRBV2
cdr3_aa: CASAEGRGATFETQYF; d_call: -; v_call: TRBV11-2
cdr3_aa: CTSSRWTSGIENGQFF; d_call: TRBD2; v_call: TRBV11-2
cdr3_aa: CSVADPTSELYNEQFF; d_call: TRBD2; v_call: TRBV29-1
cdr3_aa: CAISERWSSYNEQFF; d_call: -; v_call: TRBV10-3
cdr3_aa: CATSLKWVGNQPQHF; d_call: -; v_call: TRBV10-3
cdr3_aa: CASSWTGGKGEKLFF; d_call: TRBD1; v_call: TRBV5-4
cdr3_aa: CASNSGAYEQYF; d_call: -; v_call: TRBV2
cdr3_aa: CSANTIARISSTDTQYF; d_call: -; v_call: TRBV29-1
cdr3_aa: CASSETSGSLDTQYF; d_call: TRBD2; v_call: TRBV10-1
cdr3_aa: CATQKIYEQDF; d_call: -; v_call: TRBV6-1
cdr3_aa: CVSRGDLTGPNQPQHF; d_call: -; v_call: TRBV6-1
cdr3_aa: CASSQVGSSGSTDTQYF; d_call: TRBD2; v_call: TRBV4-2
cdr3_aa: CASSQEGTGVKNEQFF; d_call: TRBD1; v_call: TRBV4-1
cdr3_aa: CASSQVKGGFQPQHF; d_call: -; v_call: TRBV4-2
cdr3_aa: CVSRPFSLGTDTQYF; d_call: -; v_call: TRBV12-3/TRBV12-4
cdr3_aa: CASSPRDTFF; d_call: -; v_call: TRBV7-9
cdr3_aa: CASSPSPISGPQETQYF; d_call: -; v_call: TRBV4-1
cdr3_aa: CASSLQRGYQETQYF; d_call: TRBD2; v_call: TRBV12-3/TRBV12-4
cdr3_aa: CASSLRLRDWDNSPLHF; d_call: -; v_call: TRBV5-1
cdr3_aa: CASSLRGLAGADTQYF; d_call: TRBD2; v_call: TRBV6-5
cdr3_aa: CASSLGAIPGSYNEQFF; d_call: -; v_call: TRBV5-1